This T cell receptor (beta chain) was sequenced during a study of T cells after yellow fever vaccination. Trimming left V 1 base short and J 3 bases short, with 6 bases between. CDR3 length: 13 residues. Germline CDR1 SGHTA, CDR2 FQGTGA. A universal primer site and UMIs were added as TCR cDNA was made by 5'RACE template switching. From the 5' RACE reads, TCRdb called clonotypes with MiXCR, one entry per CDR3 protein. The sample includes more than 300,000 distinct CDR3 sequences, approximately 4.5% of them seen just once. This chain connects TRBV7-3 to TRBJ1-1, with unresolved D. Source: PBMCs, taken 15 days after the yellow fever booster vaccination. The clonotype was recovered from a man between 18 and 29 years old who received the YFV17D yellow fever vaccine. The CDR3 sequence: CASSLNEDTEAFF. CDR3 DNA: TGTGCCAGCAGCTTAAACGAGGACACTGAAGCTTTCTTT.